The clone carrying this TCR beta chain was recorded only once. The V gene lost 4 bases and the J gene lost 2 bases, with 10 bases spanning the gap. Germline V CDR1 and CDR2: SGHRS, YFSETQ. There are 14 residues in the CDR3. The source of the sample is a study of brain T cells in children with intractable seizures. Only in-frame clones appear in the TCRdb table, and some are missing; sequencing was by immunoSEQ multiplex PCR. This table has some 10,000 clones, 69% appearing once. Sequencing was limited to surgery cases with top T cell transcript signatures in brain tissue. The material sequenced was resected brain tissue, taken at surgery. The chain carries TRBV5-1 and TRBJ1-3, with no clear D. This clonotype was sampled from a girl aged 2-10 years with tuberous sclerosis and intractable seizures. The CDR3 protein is CASSLNRPGNTIYF. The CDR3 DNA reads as TGCGCCAGCAGCCTAAACAGACCTGGAAACACCATATATTTT.